This passage covers 3 T cell receptor beta chains from one sample sequenced in a study of T-cell memory formation after mild COVID-19. Each CDR3 protein gets one entry after TCRdb re-called the 5' RACE reads with MiXCR. The sample carries about 190,000 distinct CDR3 sequences, around 16% recorded once. Sequenced: PBMCs or a T cell subset sorted from them (not recorded which). Every receptor here comes from an adult woman who had mild COVID-19 (a few samples of this study predate the infection). Cell type and time point are not known.

The genes are TRBV7-2 and TRBJ2-7, with 10 positions matching TRBD2. V was pared by 4 bases and J by 2 bases, with 5 bases of the junction left unmatched. Germline V gene sequence: CDR1 SGHTA, CDR2 FQGNSA. This CDR3 is 15 amino acids long. As DNA, the CDR3 is TGTGCCAGCAGCTCCATAGCGGGAGGCCCCTACGAGCAGTACTTC. Amino acids: CASSSIAGGPYEQYF. Full variable domain (remainder filled in from reference TRBV7-2 and TRBJ2-7): GAGVSQSPSNKVTEKGKDVELRCDPISGHTALYWYRQSLGQGLEFLIYFQGNSAPDKSGLPSDRFSAERTGGSVSTLTIQRTQQEDSAVYLCASSSIAGGPYEQYFGPGTRLTVT.

The gene calls are TRBV24-1 and TRBJ2-3, with 8 bases fitting TRBD2. Germline V gene sequence: CDR1 KGHDR, CDR2 SFDVKD. The CDR3 is made up of 15 amino acids. V lost 1 base to trimming and J lost 6 bases; unmatched junction nucleotides: 5. Here the CDR3 reads CATSDFYGREDTQYF. The CDR3 region has the DNA TGTGCCACCAGTGATTTCTACGGGAGGGAGGATACGCAGTATTTT.

This clonotype turned up a few times. The rearrangement links TRBV4-3 to TRBJ2-4; no definite D call. The V end was cut by 0 bases, the J end by 6 bases, with 18 bases between. The CDR3 has 17 amino acids. Germline lookup yields CDR1 LGHNA and CDR2 YSLEER. The CDR3 loop is CASSQDYGGTLGNIQYF. CDR3 sequence (DNA): TGCGCCAGCAGCCAAGATTACGGTGGTACCTTAGGAAACATTCAGTACTTC.